The sequence of this TCR beta chain was determined in a study of blood T cell repertoires in COVID-19. Background on the study: The United States, Italy and Spain were the sources of the acute and convalescent COVID-19 samples.

Germline CDR1 reads PRHDT; CDR2 reads FYEKMQ (reference sequence). V lost 4 bases and J lost 8, with 12 bases in between. This CDR3 is built from 13 residues. TCRdb keeps only in-frame clones here, not all; method: immunoSEQ multiplex PCR. The sample consists of roughly 290,000 clones, around 91% of them appearing once. This receptor was identified in an older woman with acute or convalescent COVID-19. The specimen was peripheral blood. The chain carries TRBV13 and TRBJ2-4, with TRBD1 as a possible D gene (6 bases). This CDR3 reads CASSSLDSHIQYF. The DNA for the CDR3 is TGTGCCAGCAGCTCCCTGGACAGCCACATTCAGTACTTC.